Listed here are 4 T cell receptor beta chains from one sample, sequenced in a study of cytomegalovirus exposure and HLA in healthy donors. Primers for the PCR totalled 60 Vbeta and 13 Jbeta. Libraries were prepared by immunoSEQ multiplex PCR; TCRdb keeps only in-frame clonotypes and omits some of them. This repertoire shows about 190,000 clones, around 86% found once; its top ten account for 6.3%. The specimen was PBMCs. The receptors come from a man in his forties in good health and CMV-seropositive.

The genes are TRBV15 and TRBJ2-7; 10 bases agree with TRBD1. Trimming cost V 3 bases and J 4 bases; bases outside gene matches: 9. Germline V lookup: CDR1 LNHNV, CDR2 YYDKDF (reference sequence). The CDR3 consists of 16 residues. CDR3 protein: CATSSDWTGGLYEQYF. The CDR3 DNA follows: TGTGCCACCAGCAGTGATTGGACAGGGGGTCTATACGAGCAGTACTTC.

The chain couples TRBV4-3 to TRBJ1-2; a possible D gene is TRBD1 (5 bases). The CDR3 sequence is 16 residues long. The V end was cut by 1 base, the J end by 0 bases, with 12 bases between. Germline values: CDR1 LGHNA, CDR2 YSLEER. The DNA for the CDR3 is TGCGCCAGCAGCCAAGCCCTCGACAGAGCTAACTATGGCTACACCTTC. Protein: CASSQALDRANYGYTF.

CDR3 region: CARSLVHEDTEAFF. CDR3 coding DNA: TGTGCCAGAAGCTTGGTACACGAAGACACTGAAGCTTTCTTT. The rearrangement joins TRBV5-3 to TRBJ1-1, with unresolved D. TRBV5-3 is an ORF, with its function uncertain. V was clipped by 0 bases and J by 3 bases, with 9 bases between them. The CDR3 has 14 residues.

Points on this clone: Other DNA sequences in the same sample also yield this CDR3. The J gene is TRBJ2-7, the V gene TRBV27; 9 bases are shared with TRBD1. The length of the CDR3 is 13 residues. Trimming cost V 2 bases and J 4 bases; bases outside gene matches: 0. Germline V CDR1 and CDR2: MNHEY, SMNVEV (reference sequence). CDR3 sequence (DNA): TGTGCCAGCAGTTTAGGGACAGGGTACGAGCAGTACTTC. It yields the protein CASSLGTGYEQYF.